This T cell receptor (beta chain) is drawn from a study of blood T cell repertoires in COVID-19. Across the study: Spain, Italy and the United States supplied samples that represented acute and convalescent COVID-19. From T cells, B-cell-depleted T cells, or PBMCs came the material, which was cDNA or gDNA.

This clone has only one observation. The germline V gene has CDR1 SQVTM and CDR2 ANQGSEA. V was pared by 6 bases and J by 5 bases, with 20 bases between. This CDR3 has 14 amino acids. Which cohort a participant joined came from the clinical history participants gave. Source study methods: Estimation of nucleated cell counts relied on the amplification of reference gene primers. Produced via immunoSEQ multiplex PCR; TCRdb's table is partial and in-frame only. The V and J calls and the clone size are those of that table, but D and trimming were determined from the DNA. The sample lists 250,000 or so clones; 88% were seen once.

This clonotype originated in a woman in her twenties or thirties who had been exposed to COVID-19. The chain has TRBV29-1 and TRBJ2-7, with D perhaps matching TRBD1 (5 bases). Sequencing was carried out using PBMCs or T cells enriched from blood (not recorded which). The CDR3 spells CSVTLTEAPNEQYF. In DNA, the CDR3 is TGCAGCGTGACCCTGACAGAGGCTCCTAACGAGCAGTACTTC.